The 10 T cell receptor beta chains in this list originate from one sample, sequenced in a study of control samples from healthy donors and cancer patients. Sequenced by immunoSEQ multiplex PCR; TCRdb stores in-frame clones only, minus some. The sample consists of about 120,000 clones, 85% to 95% of them appearing once. Material: PBMCs. The source of these receptors is a man older than 75 with head and neck cancer.

This rearrangement joins TRBV2 to TRBJ1-1, with 11 bases lining up with TRBD1. Trimming took 6 bases from V and 4 from J; bases not matched to a gene: 7. The germline CDR1 and CDR2 sequences are SNHLY and FYNNEI. The CDR3 runs 15 residues. CDR3: CASREDRGLGTEAFF. The CDR3 coding sequence is TGTGCCAGCAGAGAGGACAGGGGGCTGGGCACTGAAGCTTTCTTT.

The chain's CDR3 is CASSKSGTGALATNEKLFF. The CDR3 DNA is TGTGCCAGCAGTAAGTCCGGGACAGGGGCTCTTGCAACTAATGAAAAACTGTTTTTT. J is TRBJ1-4 and V is TRBV27; 10 positions agree with TRBD1. CDR3 length equals 19 residues. The V and J ends lost 5 bases and 0 bases, in that order; junction bases with no gene match: 12. Per the germline V gene, CDR1 is MNHEY and CDR2 is SMNVEV (reference sequence).

The chain combines TRBV14 with TRBJ2-7, with TRBD2 identical over 8 bases. Losses at the gene ends were 1 base for V and 3 bases for J; bases not matched to a gene: 14. CDR1 SGHDN and CDR2 FVKESK come from the germline V gene. CDR3 length equals 18 residues. CDR3 region: CASSQGVGVAGRYYEQYF. The CDR3 bases are TGTGCCAGCAGCCAAGGGGTCGGGGTAGCGGGGAGATACTACGAGCAGTACTTC.

The chain uses TRBV30 and TRBJ2-1; 16 nucleotides agree with TRBD2. This CDR3 spans 17 amino acids. The germline gives CDR1 GTSNPN, CDR2 SVGIG (reference sequence). With V trimmed by 8 bases and J by 4 bases, 11 bases remained unmatched. For the CDR3, the DNA is TGTGCCACCCGAGGGACTAGCGGGAGGGGGGGATACAATGAGCAGTTCTTC. Its translation: CATRGTSGRGGYNEQFF. Filled out from reference TRBV30 and TRBJ2-1, the complete variable domain reads SQTIHQWPATLVQPVGSPLSLECTVEGTSNPNLYWYRQAAGRGLQLLFYSVGIGQISSEVPQNLSASRPQDRQFILSSKKLLLSDSGFYLCATRGTSGRGGYNEQFFGPGTRLTVL.

This chain connects TRBV6-6 to TRBJ1-2, with a weak D call TRBD1 (5 bases). Trimming left V 0 bases short and J 8 bases short, with 13 bases between. The germline V gene has CDR1 MNHNY and CDR2 SVGAGI (reference sequence). The CDR3 totals 14 residues. DNA for the CDR3: TGTGCCAGCAGTTACTCGCAGGGCATGGGAGGCTACACCTTC. Translated, it gives CASSYSQGMGGYTF.

The chain links TRBV7-9 to TRBJ1-2; 8 positions match TRBD1. CDR3 length: 15 amino acids. The V gene's germline CDR1 is SEHNR and CDR2 FQNEAQ (reference sequence). V was clipped by 5 bases and J by 0 bases; unmatched bases: 5. CDR3: CASSPATGANYGYTF. The CDR3 bases are TGTGCCAGCAGCCCAGCGACAGGGGCTAACTATGGCTACACCTTC.

The chain employs TRBV3-1 (or the pseudogene TRBV3-2) and TRBJ2-7; D remains ambiguous. The germline V gene encodes CDR1 LGHDT and CDR2 YNNKEL (reference sequence). Trimming cost V 1 base and J 2 bases, with 12 bases left between them. The CDR3 spans 15 residues. The CDR3 spells CASSQGGKAAYEQYF. The DNA for the CDR3 is TGTGCCAGCAGCCAAGGGGGAAAGGCGGCCTACGAGCAGTACTTC.

The V gene is TRBV9, the J gene TRBJ2-1; 8 bases line up with TRBD2. The CDR3 is 15 residues long. After removal of 2 bases from V and 7 bases from J, the junction contained 8 bases not matched to a gene. CDR1 is SGDLS, CDR2 YYNGEE, per germline. CDR3 sequence reads: CASSVSGGGTNEQFF. The CDR3 DNA reads TGTGCCAGCAGCGTCTCTGGCGGGGGGACGAATGAGCAGTTCTTC.

The chain couples TRBV13 to TRBJ1-3; 9 positions agree with TRBD1. J lost 3 bases, V lost 5 bases, and 5 bases had no gene match. This CDR3 region has 15 residues. Germline V gene data show CDR1 as PRHDT and CDR2 as FYEKMQ (reference sequence). The CDR3 DNA reads as TGTGCCAGCAGCGCCGGGACAGGGCATGGAAACACCATATATTTT. It codes for CASSAGTGHGNTIYF.

The chain joins TRBV19 to TRBJ1-3; D is unresolved. Germline-derived CDR1 and CDR2 are LNHDA and SQIVND (reference sequence). The CDR3 loop spans 15 amino acids. Trimming stripped 5 bases from V and 2 bases from J, with 13 bases between. The CDR3, as DNA: TGTGCCAGTAGTTCCGGGCCATCTCCTGGAAACACCATATATTTT. Its protein is CASSSGPSPGNTIYF.